One and the same sample provided the 14 T cell receptor beta chains below, sequenced in a study of T cells after yellow fever vaccination. TCRdb itself ran the 5' RACE reads through MiXCR, one entry per CDR3 protein. There are under 50,000 distinct CDR3 sequences in the sample; more than 6% occur only once, and roughly a tenth lies in the top ten. Specimen: PBMCs, either bulk or a sorted T-cell subset (CD4+, CD8+, memory, or dextramer-sorted; not recorded which), collected 45 days after the yellow fever booster vaccination. The receptors derive from a man aged 25-45 years who received the YFV17D yellow fever vaccine.

The rearrangement links TRBV12-3 or TRBV12-4 to TRBJ2-3; D not certain. V lost 6 bases and J 6 bases, leaving 10 bases between the germline ends. The CDR3 is 12 residues long. CDR3 sequence (DNA): TGTGCCAGCAGCAAACCGCGGGATACGCAGTATTTT. As protein: CASSKPRDTQYF.

This clonotype was counted many times. The rearrangement links TRBV2 to TRBJ2-1, with 7 bases aligning to TRBD1. V dropped 10 bases and J dropped 1; count of bases not matched to a gene: 16. Germline values: CDR1 SNHLY, CDR2 FYNNEI. There are 17 residues in the CDR3. CDR3 protein: CATIRDRSSRSYNEQFF. CDR3 coding DNA: TGTGCCACCATCCGGGACAGATCTTCCAGATCCTACAATGAGCAGTTCTTC.

The sample holds a few counts of this clonotype. This sequence joins TRBV20-1 and TRBJ2-3; D possibly corresponds to TRBD1 (6 bases). With 2 bases removed from V and 2 bases from J, the gap between germline ends came to 14 bases. The V gene's germline CDR1 is DFQATT and CDR2 SNEGSKA (reference sequence). The CDR3 has 15 amino acids. CDR3 loop: CSARITGYLTDTQYF. DNA of the CDR3: TGCAGTGCTAGAATTACAGGGTATCTCACAGATACGCAGTATTTT.

This clonotype appeared a few times. This chain joins TRBV15 and TRBJ2-1, with no clear D. Trimming shortened V by 0 bases and J by 7 bases, and 4 bases separated the two germline ends. The CDR3 length is 12 residues. Germline CDR1 and CDR2: LNHNV and YYDKDF (reference sequence). The CDR3 DNA reads TGTGCCACCAGCAGAGATAGAAATGAGCAGTTCTTC. Amino acid sequence: CATSRDRNEQFF.

This clonotype was counted many times. The V gene is TRBV20-1, the J gene TRBJ2-1, with TRBD2 identical over 8 bases. CDR1 is DFQATT and CDR2 is SNEGSKA in the germline V gene (reference sequence). V lost 6 bases, J lost 8 bases, and 9 bases stayed unmatched. The CDR3 contains 13 residues. The CDR3 reads CSAPLIAGHEQFF. CDR3 nucleotides: TGCAGTGCCCCGCTTATAGCGGGACATGAGCAGTTCTTC.

Comment on this clonotype: A much larger clone lies one base from this, so it may be a read error. The CDR3 reads CSATRTSLHETQYF. The CDR3 nucleotides read TGCAGTGCCACTCGGACTAGCCTCCACGAGACCCAGTACTTC. The chain uses TRBV20-1 and TRBJ2-5; 8 nucleotides line up with TRBD2. The CDR3 extends over 14 amino acids. The V gene's germline CDR1 is DFQATT and CDR2 SNEGSKA (reference sequence). With 6 bases clipped from V and 5 bases from J, the junction kept 11 bases outside the gene matches.

This clonotype was seen at least ten times. The V gene is TRBV5-1, the J gene TRBJ1-1; D not resolved. V was clipped by 5 bases and J by 2 bases, with 4 bases between them. The germline V gene encodes CDR1 SGHRS and CDR2 YFSETQ. The CDR3 loop spans 11 amino acids. CDR3 coding DNA: TGCGCCAGCAGACAAAACACTGAAGCTTTCTTT. This sequence encodes CASRQNTEAFF.

This clonotype was seen ten or more times. The chain recombines TRBV7-8 with TRBJ1-1, with 8 bases fitting TRBD1. CDR3 length: 13 residues. CDR1 is SGHVS, CDR2 FQNEAQ, per germline. V shed 5 bases, J shed 3 bases, and the junction held 2 bases outside the gene matches. The CDR3 region is CASSVQGDTEAFF. CDR3 bases: TGTGCCAGCAGCGTACAGGGGGACACTGAAGCTTTCTTT.

This clonotype has only a few counts. The V gene is TRBV7-8, the J gene TRBJ2-7, with 11 bases matching TRBD2. The CDR3 covers 15 residues. V was pared by 5 bases and J by 1 base, with 4 bases of the junction left unmatched. Germline V gene sequence: CDR1 SGHVS, CDR2 FQNEAQ. Here the CDR3 reads CASSPSSGRSYEQYF. CDR3 in DNA: TGTGCCAGCAGCCCGTCTAGCGGGAGGTCCTACGAGCAGTACTTC.

A few counts support this clonotype. The chain is built from TRBV27 and TRBJ1-6; D unresolved. The CDR3 sequence is 12 residues long. Between the trimmed V and J ends, which lost 3 bases and 9 bases, there was a span of 6 bases. Germline assignment: CDR1 MNHEY and CDR2 SMNVEV (reference sequence). CDR3 amino acids: CASSFNASPLHF. The CDR3 DNA reads as TGTGCCAGCAGTTTCAATGCTTCACCCCTCCACTTT.

The chain joins TRBV30 to TRBJ2-7; 7 positions agree with TRBD1. Germline-derived CDR1 and CDR2 are GTSNPN and SVGIG (reference sequence). The CDR3 is 14 residues long. Trimming at V came to 4 bases and at J to 5 bases, leaving 11 bases not matched to a gene. CDR3 sequence: CAWTTERQGHEQYF. The DNA for the CDR3 is TGTGCCTGGACGACTGAACGACAGGGCCACGAGCAGTACTTC.

The genes are TRBV9 and TRBJ2-5; TRBD2 aligns across 9 bases. J gave up 4 bases and V 3 bases, and 13 bases lay outside the gene matches. CDR3 length: 17 residues. Germline lookup yields CDR1 SGDLS and CDR2 YYNGEE. The CDR3 reads CASSAAPTSGAGETQYF. The CDR3 DNA is TGTGCCAGCAGCGCCGCCCCGACTAGCGGAGCTGGAGAGACCCAGTACTTC.

The chain carries TRBV11-2 and TRBJ1-2; possibly TRBD1 for D (5 bases). The germline V gene has CDR1 SGHAT and CDR2 FQNNGV. V was clipped by 0 bases and J by 2 bases, with 19 bases between them. CDR3 length: 18 residues. This CDR3 reads CASSLDGFGAGANYGYTF. CDR3 DNA sequence: TGTGCCAGCAGCTTAGATGGATTCGGGGCCGGAGCAAACTATGGCTACACCTTC.

This clonotype was detected many times. The chain uses TRBV29-1 and TRBJ2-3, with 9 bases matching TRBD1. J lost 3 bases, V lost 6 bases, and 4 bases had no gene match. The CDR3 is 13 residues long. The V gene's germline CDR1 is SQVTM and CDR2 ANQGSEA. CDR3 amino acids: CSVRDRETDTQYF. CDR3 in DNA: TGCAGCGTACGGGACAGGGAAACAGATACGCAGTATTTT.